The T cell receptor (beta chain) under discussion was sequenced for a study of blood T cell repertoires in COVID-19. This clone was counted a few times. Using immunoSEQ multiplex PCR, the repertoire was profiled, and TCRdb retains in-frame clones only, with some absent. This table holds some 150,000 clones, around 84% found once. Between the trimmed V and J ends, which lost 1 base and 0 bases, there was a span of 7 bases. The length of the CDR3 is 14 residues. Looked up from germline, CDR1 is SGHRS and CDR2 is YFSETQ. The chain uses TRBV5-1 and TRBJ2-5; D is unclear. This sequence originates from a human donor in a cohort sampled during active COVID-19. The sequenced sample consisted of peripheral blood. The CDR3 protein is CASSLQTYQETQYF. The CDR3 DNA is TGCGCCAGCAGCTTGCAGACTTACCAAGAGACCCAGTACTTC.